This T cell receptor (beta chain) was obtained from a study of identical twins. Study-wide results and caveats: Among out-of-frame alpha sequences shared by twins, low generation probability occurred in excess. Fewer insertions marked abundant cord blood beta clonotypes; young adult naive trended weakly, memory not at all. Models underestimated TCR alpha sharing (out-of-frame) in monozygotic twins.

Healthy Caucasians supplied all donations. As to this clonotype: The antigen is undetermined.

TCRdb reprocessed the 5' RACE reads via MiXCR and lists one record per CDR3 protein. The sample has hundreds of thousands of distinct CDR3 sequences; 8.5% to 9.5% are singletons. The germline V and J ends were trimmed by 6 bases and 7 bases, with 16 bases remaining between them. Germline V gives CDR1 MGHDK, CDR2 SYGVNS. The CDR3 totals 13 residues. These same records also appear under a second study, on yellow fever vaccine responses in identical twins.

This clonotype was obtained from a woman aged 18-29 years in good health. The sequenced material came from CD8+ T cells sorted from blood. The V call is TRBV25-1, the J call TRBJ2-7, with a possible D match to TRBD2 (5 bases). Here the CDR3 reads CASRDRLTGEQYF. The CDR3 nucleotides read TGTGCCAGCAGGGATCGACTAACCGGGGAGCAGTACTTC.